Detailed here is one TCR beta chain. This table comes from immunoSEQ multiplex PCR, and its TCRdb copy is limited to in-frame clones, with some not included. The table includes about 280,000 clones, roughly 80% detected once. The CDR3 has 15 residues. Trimming cost V 9 bases and J 7 bases, with 19 bases left between them. Germline V lookup: CDR1 MDHEN, CDR2 SYDVKM. The data are from a study of blood T cell repertoires in COVID-19. The clonotype was recovered from a woman in her 50s who had recovered from COVID-19. The chain is built from TRBV28 and TRBJ1-6, with D perhaps matching TRBD1 (6 bases). Sequenced input: peripheral blood. The CDR3 nucleotides read TGTGCCAGAGCGACCTCACAGGGACCCAATTCACCCCTCCACTTT. Its translation: CARATSQGPNSPLHF.